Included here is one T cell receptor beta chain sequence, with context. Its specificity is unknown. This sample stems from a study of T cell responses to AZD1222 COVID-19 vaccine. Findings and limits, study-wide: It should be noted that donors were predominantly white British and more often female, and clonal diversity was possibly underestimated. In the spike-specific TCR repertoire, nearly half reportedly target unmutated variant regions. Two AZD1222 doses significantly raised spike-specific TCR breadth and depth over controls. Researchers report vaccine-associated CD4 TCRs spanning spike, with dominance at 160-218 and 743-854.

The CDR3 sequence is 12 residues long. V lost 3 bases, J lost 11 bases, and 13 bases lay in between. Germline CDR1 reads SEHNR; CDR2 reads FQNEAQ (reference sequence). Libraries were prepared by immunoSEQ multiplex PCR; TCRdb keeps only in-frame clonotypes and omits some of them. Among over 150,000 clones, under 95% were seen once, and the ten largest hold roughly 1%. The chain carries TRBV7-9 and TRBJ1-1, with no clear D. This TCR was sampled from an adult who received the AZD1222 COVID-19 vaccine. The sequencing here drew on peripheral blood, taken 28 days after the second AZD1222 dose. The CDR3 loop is CASSFERQRAFF. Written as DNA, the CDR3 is TGTGCCAGCAGCTTTGAACGGCAGCGGGCTTTCTTT.